The 32 T cell receptor beta chains presented below share a single source sample, sequenced in a study of T cells in Graves' hyperthyroidism and ophthalmopathy. The investigators amplified TCR beta CDR3 regions from RNA transcripts. The HTBI primer set was used in a first-round RT-PCR of the TCR CDR3. Using its own MiXCR run on the multiplex PCR reads, TCRdb lists one record per CDR3 protein. Among roughly 380,000 distinct CDR3 sequences listed, around 14% were seen once. Sequenced sample: blood. These receptors were obtained from a woman aged 55 to 70 with Graves' hyperthyroidism.

V and J are TRBV19 and TRBJ1-2; a weak D match, TRBD1 (6 bases). Germline CDR1 reads LNHDA; CDR2 reads SQIVND (reference sequence). The CDR3 has 14 residues. Trimming stripped 5 bases from V and 4 bases from J, with 14 bases between. CDR3 DNA: TGTGCCAGTAGTCAAATCCAGGGGACCTATGGCTACACCTTC. Protein sequence: CASSQIQGTYGYTF.

This clonotype was detected only a few times. The chain joins TRBV7-2 to TRBJ2-1; D uncertain. The germline gives CDR1 SGHTA, CDR2 FQGNSA. This CDR3 is 15 amino acids long. V was pared by 5 bases and J by 8 bases, with 19 bases between. CDR3 loop: CASSGRAIPGDEQFF. CDR3 coding DNA: TGTGCCAGCAGCGGCCGGGCTATTCCTGGGGATGAGCAGTTCTTC.

This clonotype was picked up a small number of times. CDR3 bases: TGTGCCAGTAGTATCATCCTAGCGGGACTCGACGAGCAGTACTTC. Translation gives CASSIILAGLDEQYF. This sequence joins TRBV19 and TRBJ2-7, with 9 bases identical to TRBD2. Germline V lookup: CDR1 LNHDA, CDR2 SQIVND (reference sequence). Trimming took 3 bases from V and 5 from J; bases not matched to a gene: 8. CDR3 length equals 15 residues.

The sample holds a few counts of this clonotype. One junction end does not reproduce the germline sequence, and a read error may be involved. The V and J genes are TRBV11-2 and TRBJ2-7, with D unresolved. Germline lookup yields CDR1 SGHAT and CDR2 FQNNGV. This CDR3 contains 14 residues. CDR3 loop: CASSLGPDSYEQHF. The CDR3 coding sequence is TGTGCCAGCAGCTTAGGCCCAGATTCCTACGAGCAGCACTTC.

This clonotype was counted ten times or more. The V and J genes are TRBV5-1 and TRBJ1-2, with 10 nucleotides matching TRBD1. The CDR3 loop spans 15 amino acids. Germline lookup yields CDR1 SGHRS and CDR2 YFSETQ. Losses at the gene ends were 0 bases for V and 6 bases for J; bases not matched to a gene: 5. The CDR3: CASSLVGQGLDGYTF. The DNA for the CDR3 is TGCGCCAGCAGCTTGGTGGGACAGGGGTTGGATGGCTACACCTTC.

This clonotype was counted at least ten times. The V gene is TRBV6-1, the J gene TRBJ2-7, with 10 bases that match TRBD2. The CDR3 runs to 13 residues. The germline V gene has CDR1 MNHNS and CDR2 SASEGT. V trimming: 7 bases; J trimming: 5 bases; junction bases outside the gene matches: 5. The CDR3 loop is CASKTSGNNEQYF. In DNA, the CDR3 is TGTGCCAGCAAAACTAGCGGGAACAACGAGCAGTACTTC.

This clonotype was seen many times. This rearrangement joins TRBV7-9 to TRBJ1-1, with D unclear. Germline CDR1 is SEHNR and CDR2 is FQNEAQ (reference sequence). Trimming removed 5 bases from V and 0 bases from J, with 19 bases in between. This CDR3 region has 17 residues. This CDR3 reads CASSPPSSLVMNTEAFF. For the CDR3, the DNA is TGTGCCAGCAGCCCCCCCTCTAGCTTGGTCATGAACACTGAAGCTTTCTTT.

The rearrangement uses TRBV18 and TRBJ2-5, with 7 bases that match TRBD1. Germline V gene lookup returns CDR1 KGHSH and CDR2 LQKENI. Germline trimming cut 10 bases from V and 0 bases from J; bases unmatched to any gene: 8. This CDR3 contains 14 residues. The CDR3 loop is CATASGTDQETQYF. As DNA, the CDR3 is TGTGCCACCGCCTCGGGGACAGACCAAGAGACCCAGTACTTC.

This clonotype was detected many times. This chain joins TRBV28 and TRBJ1-4; tentatively, D is TRBD1 (6 bases). V dropped 10 bases and J dropped 7 bases, with 19 bases sitting between them. Germline values: CDR1 MDHEN, CDR2 SYDVKM. The CDR3 extends over 14 amino acids. The chain's CDR3 is CATGRGGQGEKLFF. The CDR3 DNA follows: TGTGCCACCGGCCGGGGGGGCCAGGGTGAAAAACTGTTTTTT.

This clonotype was detected many times. The genes are TRBV20-1 and TRBJ1-4; unclear D gene. CDR3 size: 12 residues. Germline CDR1 is DFQATT and CDR2 is SNEGSKA (reference sequence). V was clipped by 6 bases and J by 5 bases, with 10 bases between them. DNA of the CDR3: TGCAGTGCCCCGGACTCGAATGAAAAACTGTTTTTT. Its protein product is CSAPDSNEKLFF.

This clonotype has more than one count but fewer than ten. The V gene is TRBV24-1, the J gene TRBJ1-2; TRBD1 aligns across 9 bases. Germline CDR1 reads KGHDR; CDR2 reads SFDVKD. V dropped 4 bases and J dropped 6; count of bases not matched to a gene: 8. The CDR3 consists of 15 residues. In nucleotides, the CDR3 is TGTGCCACCAGTGAACCGGGGACAGGGCTTGATGGCTACACCTTC. This sequence encodes CATSEPGTGLDGYTF.

This clonotype was found many times. This sequence joins TRBV28 and TRBJ2-7; 7 bases are shared with TRBD1. The J segment lost 2 bases and the V segment lost 5 bases, leaving 9 bases of the junction unmatched. Germline CDR1 is MDHEN and CDR2 is SYDVKM. The CDR3 is 15 amino acids. For the CDR3, the DNA is TGTGCCAGCAGTCCGAGTGACAGGGCGACCTACGAGCAGTACTTC. The encoded protein is CASSPSDRATYEQYF.

This clonotype was detected ten times or more. The chain employs TRBV30 and TRBJ2-1; 7 positions match TRBD2. The junction had 10 bases not matched to a gene; V was cut back by 5 bases and J by 3 bases. The germline CDR1 and CDR2 sequences are GTSNPN and SVGIG (reference sequence). The CDR3 runs 15 residues. The CDR3 nucleotides read TGTGCCTGGGGGAGGGGTCCCCTTCTCTACAATGAGCAGTTCTTC. It yields the protein CAWGRGPLLYNEQFF. The whole variable domain, remainder taken from reference TRBV30 and TRBJ2-1, is SQTIHQWPATLVQPVGSPLSLECTVEGTSNPNLYWYRQAAGRGLQLLFYSVGIGQISSEVPQNLSASRPQDRQFILSSKKLLLSDSGFYLCAWGRGPLLYNEQFFGPGTRLTVL.

The chain employs TRBV6-1 and TRBJ2-1, with 7 positions matching TRBD2. Germline V gene lookup returns CDR1 MNHNS and CDR2 SASEGT. V was clipped by 7 bases and J by 0 bases; unmatched bases: 3. The CDR3 covers 14 residues. CDR3 nucleotide sequence: TGTGCCAGCACAGCGGGGTACTCCTACAATGAGCAGTTCTTC. Translation: CASTAGYSYNEQFF.

The table lists this clonotype with many counts. The V and J genes are TRBV11-3 and TRBJ1-2, with D possibly matching TRBD1 (5 bases). The germline V and J ends were trimmed by 5 bases and 6 bases, with 25 bases remaining between them. The CDR3 contains 17 residues. Looked up from germline, CDR1 is SGHNT and CDR2 is YENEEA. CDR3 DNA: TGTGCCAGCAGCCGGGGGGTCAGCGAGGCCTTAGCCAATGGCTACACCTTC. This codes for CASSRGVSEALANGYTF.

This clonotype was detected many times. CDR3 amino acids: CASSSGRPNSYNEQFF. CDR3 bases: TGTGCCAGCAGTTCCGGACGTCCAAATTCCTACAATGAGCAGTTCTTC. The chain uses TRBV28 and TRBJ2-1; D ambiguous. Trimming stripped 4 bases from V and 1 base from J, with 14 bases between. CDR3 size: 16 residues. Germline CDR1 MDHEN, CDR2 SYDVKM.

This clonotype was detected a few times. The CDR3: CSVEDGYYGYTF. The DNA of the CDR3 is TGCAGCGTTGAAGACGGATACTATGGCTACACCTTC. The chain is built from TRBV29-1 and TRBJ1-2; D remains ambiguous. CDR3 length: 12 amino acids. V lost 0 bases and J lost 3, with 5 bases in between. CDR1 and CDR2 from the germline V gene are SQVTM and ANQGSEA.

The rearrangement links TRBV4-2 to TRBJ2-2, with D tentatively TRBD1 (8 bases). The CDR3 length is 19 residues. V was pared by 0 bases and J by 0 bases, with 17 bases between. Germline V lookup: CDR1 LGHNA, CDR2 YNFKEQ. The CDR3 region is CASSQDWGEGQANTGELFF. In DNA, the CDR3 is TGTGCCAGCAGCCAAGATTGGGGGGAGGGACAGGCGAACACCGGGGAGCTGTTTTTT.

Many counts were recorded for this clonotype. This chain uses TRBV11-1 with TRBJ2-7; the D gene is possibly TRBD1 (7 bases). Per the germline V gene, CDR1 is SGHAT and CDR2 is FQDESV (reference sequence). The CDR3 is made up of 14 amino acids. The germline V and J ends were trimmed by 4 bases and 6 bases, with 16 bases remaining between them. The CDR3 region is CASSYDREVGEQYF. DNA of the CDR3: TGTGCCAGCAGCTACGACAGGGAGGTGGGCGAGCAGTACTTC.

V and J are TRBV6-1 and TRBJ2-3; D is possibly TRBD1 (5 bases). Germline CDR1 and CDR2: MNHNS and SASEGT. Trimming cost V 6 bases and J 6 bases, with 10 bases left between them. CDR3 size: 12 residues. The CDR3 coding sequence is TGTGCCAGCAGAACGTCAGGGGATACGCAGTATTTT. Translated: CASRTSGDTQYF.

About this clonotype itself: A much larger clonotype is one base distant, so this may be a read error. J is TRBJ2-1 and V is TRBV10-1; 7 bases match TRBD2. The DNA matches TRBJ2-7 better at its end, which makes the J call doubtful. The germline CDR1 and CDR2 sequences are WNHNN and SYGVQD (reference sequence). The CDR3 contains 15 residues. The CDR3 protein is CASSDLSAGENEQYF. CDR3 in DNA: TGCGCCAGCAGTGATTTATCGGCGGGAGAGAATGAGCAGTACTTC.

This clonotype was observed a handful of times. The gene calls are TRBV11-2 and TRBJ2-7, with TRBD2 matching 7 bases. Germline lookup yields CDR1 SGHAT and CDR2 FQNNGV. V was clipped by 4 bases and J by 4 bases; unmatched bases: 10. The CDR3 sequence is 15 residues long. Here the CDR3 reads CASSSADGGIYEQYF. CDR3 nucleotide sequence: TGTGCCAGCAGCTCCGCGGACGGGGGGATTTACGAGCAGTACTTC.

This clonotype was seen at least ten times. This chain links TRBV2 with TRBJ2-3; D may be TRBD2 (6 bases). V was pared by 8 bases and J by 5 bases, with 14 bases between. The CDR3 has 13 amino acids. Germline values: CDR1 SNHLY, CDR2 FYNNEI. In DNA, the CDR3 is TGTGCCAGCGCGGAGGGCCGTAGAGATACGCAGTATTTT. This translates into CASAEGRRDTQYF. Together with reference TRBV2 and TRBJ2-3, the CDR3 gives the full variable domain: EPEVTQTPSHQVTQMGQEVILRCVPISNHLYFYWYRQILGQKVEFLVSFYNNEISEKSEIFDDQFSVERPDGSNFTLKIRSTKLEDSAMYFCASAEGRRDTQYFGPGTRLTVL.

This clonotype has a count of ten or more. The rearrangement uses TRBV12-3 or TRBV12-4 and TRBJ2-1; no reliable D call. Trimming took 6 bases from V and 7 from J, leaving 16 bases between them. The CDR3 consists of 14 residues. The CDR3 nucleotides read TGTGCCAGCAGCCACCCCGCGTTTCCGAATGAGCAGTTCTTC. Amino acid sequence: CASSHPAFPNEQFF.

This clonotype was recorded at least ten times. The J gene is TRBJ1-5, the V gene TRBV18, with D perhaps TRBD1 (6 bases). Deletions cut 3 bases from V and 2 bases from J, with 11 bases between. CDR3 length: 15 amino acids. Germline loops: CDR1 KGHSH, CDR2 LQKENI. The CDR3 spells CASSPPNRGNQPQHF. In DNA form, the CDR3 reads TGTGCCAGCTCACCCCCCAACAGGGGCAATCAGCCCCAGCATTTT.

The V call is TRBV20-1, the J call TRBJ2-1, with D perhaps TRBD2 (6 bases). Germline-derived CDR1 and CDR2 are DFQATT and SNEGSKA (reference sequence). The V end lost 3 bases, the J end lost 9 bases, and 18 bases lay between the germline ends. CDR3 length: 14 amino acids. The DNA of the CDR3 is TGCAGTGCTAGGACTATAGGCGGGGATGGTGAGCAGTTCTTC. This codes for CSARTIGGDGEQFF.

This clonotype was detected many times. The rearrangement uses TRBV11-2 and TRBJ2-1; 12 bases match TRBD2. The V segment lost 2 bases and the J segment 8 bases; nucleotides outside the gene matches: 13. This CDR3 spans 18 amino acids. Germline CDR1 is SGHAT and CDR2 is FQNNGV. CDR3 DNA: TGTGCCAGCAGCTTAACCCCCTTTCTAGCGGGGGGGGGCGATGAGCAGTTCTTC. It yields the protein CASSLTPFLAGGGDEQFF.

J is TRBJ2-3 and V is TRBV27; 10 bases agree with TRBD2. Trimming cost V 8 bases and J 8 bases; bases outside gene matches: 16. The CDR3 runs to 16 residues. Germline-derived CDR1 and CDR2 are MNHEY and SMNVEV (reference sequence). In DNA form, the CDR3 reads TGTGCCAGCGGGGGAGCGGGAGGGCCCTCGAATCCTACGCAGTATTTT. It encodes CASGGAGGPSNPTQYF.

This clonotype came up a few times. The rearrangement links TRBV9 to TRBJ1-2; D possibly corresponds to TRBD1 (6 bases). There are 14 residues in the CDR3. Trimming cost V 4 bases and J 8 bases, with 18 bases left between them. CDR1 SGDLS and CDR2 YYNGEE come from the germline V gene. The CDR3 protein is CASSPRGRGMGYTF. The CDR3 nucleotides are TGTGCCAGCAGCCCACGAGGCAGGGGCATGGGCTACACCTTC.

This clonotype has at least ten counts. The junction shows a germline mismatch at one end, possibly a read error. The chain couples TRBV12-3 or TRBV12-4 to TRBJ2-1; D gene uncertain. CDR3 size: 15 residues. CDR3 amino acids: CASSLDRGSYNEQFF. CDR3 nucleotide sequence: TGTGCCAGCAGCTTAGATAGAGGCTCGTACAATGAGCAGTTCTTC.

This clonotype has just a few counts. The gene calls are TRBV18 and TRBJ2-2; 9 positions agree with TRBD1. CDR1 is KGHSH, CDR2 LQKENI, per germline. This CDR3 is 17 amino acids long. After removal of 0 bases from V and 3 bases from J, the junction contained 5 bases not matched to a gene. CDR3 DNA: TGTGCCAGCTCACCACCGGGGGGACAGGGCGACACCGGGGAGCTGTTTTTT. As protein: CASSPPGGQGDTGELFF.

This clonotype was counted at least ten times. The rearrangement joins TRBV5-1 to TRBJ1-6; 11 bases map to TRBD1. V was pared by 4 bases and J by 9 bases, with 6 bases of the junction left unmatched. The CDR3 spans 15 residues. Germline loops: CDR1 SGHRS, CDR2 YFSETQ. CDR3 sequence reads: CASSDRTGGGSPLHF. The CDR3 nucleotides are TGCGCCAGCAGCGACCGGACAGGGGGCGGTTCACCCCTCCACTTT.